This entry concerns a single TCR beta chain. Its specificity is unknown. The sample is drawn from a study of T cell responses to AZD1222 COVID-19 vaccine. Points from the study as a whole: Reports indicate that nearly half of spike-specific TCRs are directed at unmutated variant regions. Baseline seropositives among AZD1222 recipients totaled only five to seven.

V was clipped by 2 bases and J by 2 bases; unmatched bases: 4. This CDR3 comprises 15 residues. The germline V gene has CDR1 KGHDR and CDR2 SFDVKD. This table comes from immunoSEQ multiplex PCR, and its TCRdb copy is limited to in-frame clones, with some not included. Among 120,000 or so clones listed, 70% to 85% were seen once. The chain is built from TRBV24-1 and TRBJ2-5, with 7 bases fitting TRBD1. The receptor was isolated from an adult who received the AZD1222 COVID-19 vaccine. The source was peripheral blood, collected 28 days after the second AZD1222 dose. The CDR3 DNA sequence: TGTGCCACCAGTGATTCGCTGGACAGGCAAGAGACCCAGTACTTC. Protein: CATSDSLDRQETQYF.